Listed here are 12 T cell receptor beta chains from one sample, sequenced in a study of PD-L1 blockade in urothelial cancer. Profiled with immunoSEQ multiplex PCR; TCRdb holds only in-frame clones, not every one. The table records tens of thousands of clones, roughly nine tenths of them present only once. The sample in question was PBMCs, obtained around atezolizumab (anti-PD-L1) treatment. The source of these receptors is a woman in her 70s with urothelial cancer.

The CDR3 protein is CASSADLGQGAFF. Here the CDR3 DNA reads TGTGCCAGCAGTGCCGACCTAGGACAGGGAGCTTTCTTT. The chain uses TRBV2 and TRBJ1-1; 8 bases map to TRBD1. The V gene's germline CDR1 is SNHLY and CDR2 FYNNEI. The CDR3 runs to 13 residues. Losses at the gene ends were 4 bases for V and 10 bases for J; bases not matched to a gene: 8.

The V and J genes are TRBV30 and TRBJ1-1; 7 bases fit TRBD1. Trimming removed 4 bases from V and 1 base from J; junction bases left unmatched: 12. The CDR3 spans 16 residues. Germline V CDR1 and CDR2: GTSNPN, SVGIG (reference sequence). CDR3 nucleotide sequence: TGTGCCTGGACCCTACAGGGGCGAAGACGGAACACTGAAGCTTTCTTT. This translates into CAWTLQGRRRNTEAFF.

This clone was counted only a few times. The chain is built from TRBV2 and TRBJ2-2; D is perhaps TRBD2 (6 bases). This CDR3 has 17 residues. Germline V lookup: CDR1 SNHLY, CDR2 FYNNEI. V was trimmed by 7 bases and J by 0 bases, leaving 18 bases between them. As DNA, the CDR3 is TGTGCCAGCACCGGACGACCCGGAGGGCCGAACACCGGGGAGCTGTTTTTT. Translating gives CASTGRPGGPNTGELFF. Full variable domain (outside the CDR3, taken from reference TRBV2 and TRBJ2-2): EPEVTQTPSHQVTQMGQEVILRCVPISNHLYFYWYRQILGQKVEFLVSFYNNEISEKSEIFDDQFSVERPDGSNFTLKIRSTKLEDSAMYFCASTGRPGGPNTGELFFGEGSRLTVL.

This clone is a singleton in its sample. The chain carries TRBV6-5 and TRBJ2-7, with 9 bases aligning to TRBD1. The germline CDR1 and CDR2 sequences are MNHEY and SVGAGI. With V trimmed by 8 bases and J by 4 bases, 12 bases remained unmatched. The CDR3 is made up of 15 amino acids. CDR3 nucleotides: TGTGCCAGCGGCCGACACGGACAGGGGTTGTACGAGCAGTACTTC. Residues: CASGRHGQGLYEQYF.

This clone appeared a few times. The gene calls are TRBV5-4 and TRBJ1-4, with D perhaps matching TRBD1 (5 bases). Trimming pared 4 bases from V and 4 bases from J, leaving 8 bases between. CDR3 size: 13 residues. Germline loops: CDR1 SGHNT, CDR2 YYREEE (reference sequence). The CDR3 coding sequence is TGTGCCAGCAGCAGGGACTTTAATGAAAAACTGTTTTTT. Encoded protein: CASSRDFNEKLFF.

V usage is TRBV4-1 and J usage is TRBJ1-1; TRBD1 agrees at 8 bases. V lost 0 bases, J lost 4 bases, and 10 bases stayed unmatched. This CDR3 contains 17 residues. Germline V gene data show CDR1 as MGHRA and CDR2 as YSYEKL. The CDR3 spells CASSQDITGGFVTEAFF. CDR3 DNA: TGCGCCAGCAGCCAAGATATTACAGGGGGATTTGTCACTGAAGCTTTCTTT.

V gene TRBV5-1 combines with J gene TRBJ2-1; TRBD2 matches at 13 bases. The V gene's germline CDR1 is SGHRS and CDR2 YFSETQ. After removal of 0 bases from V and 7 bases from J, the junction contained 10 bases not matched to a gene. The CDR3 is 18 residues long. The CDR3 reads CASSLEPRLAGGHNEQFF. As DNA, the CDR3 is TGCGCCAGCAGCTTGGAACCTAGACTAGCGGGGGGCCATAATGAGCAGTTCTTC.

The chain has TRBV5-1 and TRBJ2-7; 14 nucleotides align to TRBD2. V was clipped by 3 bases and J by 9 bases; unmatched bases: 5. CDR3 length: 14 residues. Germline V gene sequence: CDR1 SGHRS, CDR2 YFSETQ. CDR3 protein: CASSSGLAGVGQYF. The CDR3 bases are TGCGCCAGCAGCTCGGGACTAGCGGGAGTCGGGCAGTACTTC.

The rearrangement joins TRBV11-3 to TRBJ2-2; TRBD1 aligns across 7 bases. Trimming took 4 bases from V and 6 from J; bases not matched to a gene: 5. Per germline, CDR1 SGHNT and CDR2 YENEEA. The CDR3 covers 14 residues. CDR3 coding DNA: TGTGCCAGCAGCTCAGTAGGGGGCTCCGGGGAGCTGTTTTTT. Translating gives CASSSVGGSGELFF.

The rearrangement joins TRBV6-1 to TRBJ2-5, with D possibly being TRBD1 (6 bases). Germline V gives CDR1 MNHNS, CDR2 SASEGT. The CDR3 is made up of 15 amino acids. V was clipped by 6 bases and J by 5 bases, with 19 bases between them. This CDR3 reads CASSSRQDVWETQYF. CDR3 DNA: TGTGCCAGCAGCTCACGACAGGACGTTTGGGAGACCCAGTACTTC.

The chain is built from TRBV6-6 and TRBJ2-3; 9 bases are a match to TRBD2. The germline V gene has CDR1 MNHNY and CDR2 SVGAGI (reference sequence). The CDR3 has 16 amino acids. J was trimmed by 4 bases and V by 3 bases; bases with no gene match: 8. For the CDR3, the DNA is TGTGCCAGCAGTTATGGGCTAGCGGGGTTGGCAGATACGCAGTATTTT. Translation gives CASSYGLAGLADTQYF.

The CDR3: CASSAPGLAGDEQYF. The CDR3 coding sequence is TGTGCCAGCAGCGCACCGGGACTAGCGGGAGACGAGCAGTACTTC. The chain uses TRBV9 and TRBJ2-7; 14 bases match TRBD2. The CDR3 contains 15 residues. J was trimmed by 5 bases and V by 3 bases; bases with no gene match: 4. Germline V gives CDR1 SGDLS, CDR2 YYNGEE.